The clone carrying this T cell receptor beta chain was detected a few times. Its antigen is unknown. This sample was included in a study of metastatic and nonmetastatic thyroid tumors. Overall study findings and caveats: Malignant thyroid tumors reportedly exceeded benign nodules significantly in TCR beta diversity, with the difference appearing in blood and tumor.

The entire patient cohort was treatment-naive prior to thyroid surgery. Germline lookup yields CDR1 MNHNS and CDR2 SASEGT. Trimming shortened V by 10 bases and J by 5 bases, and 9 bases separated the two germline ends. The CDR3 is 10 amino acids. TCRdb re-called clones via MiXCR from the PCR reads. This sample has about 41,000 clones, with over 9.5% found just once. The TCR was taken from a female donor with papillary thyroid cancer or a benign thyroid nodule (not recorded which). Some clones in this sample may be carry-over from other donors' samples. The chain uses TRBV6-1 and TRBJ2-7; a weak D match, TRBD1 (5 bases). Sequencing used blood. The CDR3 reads CANSRDEQYF. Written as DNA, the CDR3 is TGTGCCAACAGCAGGGACGAGCAGTACTTC.